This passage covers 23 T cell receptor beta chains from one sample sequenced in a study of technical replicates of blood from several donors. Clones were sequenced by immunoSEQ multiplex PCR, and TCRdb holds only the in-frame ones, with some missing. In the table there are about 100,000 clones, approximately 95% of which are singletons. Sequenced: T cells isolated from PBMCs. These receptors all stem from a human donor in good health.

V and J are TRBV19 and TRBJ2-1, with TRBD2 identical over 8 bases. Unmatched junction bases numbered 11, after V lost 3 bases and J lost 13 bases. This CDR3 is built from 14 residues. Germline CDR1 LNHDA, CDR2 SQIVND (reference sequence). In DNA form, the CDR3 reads TGTGCCAGTAGTATGCTTCAGCGGGGGAGTATACAGTTCTTC. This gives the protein CASSMLQRGSIQFF.

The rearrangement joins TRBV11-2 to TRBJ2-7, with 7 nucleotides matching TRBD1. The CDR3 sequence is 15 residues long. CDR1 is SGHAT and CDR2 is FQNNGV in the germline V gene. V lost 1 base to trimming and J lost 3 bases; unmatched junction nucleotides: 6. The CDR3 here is CASSLAPGQYYEQYF. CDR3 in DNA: TGTGCCAGCAGCTTAGCCCCGGGACAGTACTACGAGCAGTACTTC.

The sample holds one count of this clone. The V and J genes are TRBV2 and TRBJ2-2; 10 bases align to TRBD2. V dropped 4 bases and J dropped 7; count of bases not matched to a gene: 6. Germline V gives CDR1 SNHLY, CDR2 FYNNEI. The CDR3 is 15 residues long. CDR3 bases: TGTGCCAGCAGTGTGTCTAGCGGGGGAGGCGGGGAGCTGTTTTTT. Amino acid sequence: CASSVSSGGGGELFF.

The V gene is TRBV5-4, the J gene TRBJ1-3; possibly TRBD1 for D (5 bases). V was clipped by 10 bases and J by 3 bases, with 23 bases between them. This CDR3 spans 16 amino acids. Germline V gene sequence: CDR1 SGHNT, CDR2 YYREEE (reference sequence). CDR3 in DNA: TGTGCCCATAGAGGACCACGGCGGGGCTTTGGAAACACCATATATTTT. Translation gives CAHRGPRRGFGNTIYF.

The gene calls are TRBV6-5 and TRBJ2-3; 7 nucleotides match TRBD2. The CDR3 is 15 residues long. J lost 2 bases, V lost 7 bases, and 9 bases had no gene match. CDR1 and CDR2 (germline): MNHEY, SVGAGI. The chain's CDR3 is CASTVAGINTDTQYF. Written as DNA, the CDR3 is TGTGCCAGCACCGTAGCGGGCATTAACACAGATACGCAGTATTTT.

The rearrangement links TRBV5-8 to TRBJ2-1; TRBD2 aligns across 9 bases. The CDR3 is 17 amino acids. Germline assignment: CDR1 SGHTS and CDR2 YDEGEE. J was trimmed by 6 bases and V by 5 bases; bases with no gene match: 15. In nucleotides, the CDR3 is TGTGCCAGCAGGGGTAGGGGCGGGGGGGCCTCTTTCAATGAGCAGTTCTTC. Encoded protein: CASRGRGGGASFNEQFF.

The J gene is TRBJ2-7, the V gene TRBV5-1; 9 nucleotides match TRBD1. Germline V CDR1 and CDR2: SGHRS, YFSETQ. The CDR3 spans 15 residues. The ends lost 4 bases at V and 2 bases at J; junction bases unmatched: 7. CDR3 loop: CASSIRQGVAYEQYF. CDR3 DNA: TGCGCCAGCAGCATCCGACAGGGGGTGGCCTACGAGCAGTACTTC.

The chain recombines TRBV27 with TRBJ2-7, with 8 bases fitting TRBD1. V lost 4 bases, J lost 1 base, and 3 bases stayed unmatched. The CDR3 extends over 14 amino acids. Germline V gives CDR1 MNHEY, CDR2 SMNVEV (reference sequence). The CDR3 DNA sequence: TGTGCCAGCAGTTGGACAGGGAGGTCCTACGAGCAGTACTTC. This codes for CASSWTGRSYEQYF.

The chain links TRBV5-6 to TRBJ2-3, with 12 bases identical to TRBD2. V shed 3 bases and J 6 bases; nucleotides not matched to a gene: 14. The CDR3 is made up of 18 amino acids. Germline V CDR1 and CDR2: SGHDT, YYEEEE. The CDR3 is CASSSLSLLGTSGDTQYF. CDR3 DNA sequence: TGTGCCAGCAGCTCACTCTCCCTTTTAGGGACTAGCGGGGATACGCAGTATTTT.

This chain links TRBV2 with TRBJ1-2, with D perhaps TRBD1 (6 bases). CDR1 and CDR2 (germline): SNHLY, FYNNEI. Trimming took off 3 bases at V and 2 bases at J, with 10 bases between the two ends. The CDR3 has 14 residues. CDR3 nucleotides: TGTGCCAGCAGTGAGAGGGGGGGAAACTATGGCTACACCTTC. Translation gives CASSERGGNYGYTF. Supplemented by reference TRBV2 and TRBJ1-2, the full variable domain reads EPEVTQTPSHQVTQMGQEVILRCVPISNHLYFYWYRQILGQKVEFLVSFYNNEISEKSEIFDDQFSVERPDGSNFTLKIRSTKLEDSAMYFCASSERGGNYGYTFGSGTRLTVV.

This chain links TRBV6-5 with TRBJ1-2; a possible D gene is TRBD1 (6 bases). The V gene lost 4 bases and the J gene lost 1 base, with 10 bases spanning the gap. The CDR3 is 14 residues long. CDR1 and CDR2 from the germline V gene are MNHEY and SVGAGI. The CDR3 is CASSSNRVNYGYTF. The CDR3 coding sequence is TGTGCCAGCAGTTCGAACAGGGTTAACTATGGCTACACCTTC.

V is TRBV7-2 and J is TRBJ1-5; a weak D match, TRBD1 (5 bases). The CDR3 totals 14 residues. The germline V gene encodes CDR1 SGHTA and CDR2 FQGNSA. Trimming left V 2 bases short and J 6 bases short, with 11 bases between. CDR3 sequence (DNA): TGTGCCAGCAGCTTACCAGGTGGGGCTCAGCCCCAGCATTTT. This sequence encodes CASSLPGGAQPQHF.

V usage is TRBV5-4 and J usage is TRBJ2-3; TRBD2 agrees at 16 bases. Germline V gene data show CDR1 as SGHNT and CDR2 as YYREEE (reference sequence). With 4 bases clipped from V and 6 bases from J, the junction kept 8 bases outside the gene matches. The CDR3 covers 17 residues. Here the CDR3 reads CASSTKSGLAGGDTQYF. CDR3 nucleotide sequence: TGTGCCAGCAGCACCAAATCGGGACTAGCGGGGGGGGATACGCAGTATTTT.

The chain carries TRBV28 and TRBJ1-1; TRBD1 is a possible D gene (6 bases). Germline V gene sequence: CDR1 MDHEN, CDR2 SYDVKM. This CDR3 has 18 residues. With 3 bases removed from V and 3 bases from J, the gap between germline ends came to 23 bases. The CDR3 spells CASSFPLVLGAPDTEAFF. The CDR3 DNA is TGTGCCAGCAGTTTCCCCTTGGTTCTGGGGGCGCCGGACACTGAAGCTTTCTTT.

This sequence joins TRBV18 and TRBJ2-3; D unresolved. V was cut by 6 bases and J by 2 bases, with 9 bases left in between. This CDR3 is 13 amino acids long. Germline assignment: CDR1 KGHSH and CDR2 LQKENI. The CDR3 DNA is TGTGCCAGCTCCCTCGCGGTCACAGATACGCAGTATTTT. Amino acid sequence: CASSLAVTDTQYF.

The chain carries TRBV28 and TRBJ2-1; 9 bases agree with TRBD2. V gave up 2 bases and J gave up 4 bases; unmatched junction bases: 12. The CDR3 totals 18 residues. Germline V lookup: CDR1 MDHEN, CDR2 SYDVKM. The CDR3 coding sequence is TGTGCCAGCAGTTTACGGACTCTAGCGGGGAGCACTTACAATGAGCAGTTCTTC. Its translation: CASSLRTLAGSTYNEQFF.

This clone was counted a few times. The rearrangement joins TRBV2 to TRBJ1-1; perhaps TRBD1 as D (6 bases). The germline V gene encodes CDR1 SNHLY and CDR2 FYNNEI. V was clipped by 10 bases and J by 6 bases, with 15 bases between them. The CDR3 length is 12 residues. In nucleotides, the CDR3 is TGTGCCACAGACAGGTTGGGTGCTGAAGCTTTCTTT. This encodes CATDRLGAEAFF.

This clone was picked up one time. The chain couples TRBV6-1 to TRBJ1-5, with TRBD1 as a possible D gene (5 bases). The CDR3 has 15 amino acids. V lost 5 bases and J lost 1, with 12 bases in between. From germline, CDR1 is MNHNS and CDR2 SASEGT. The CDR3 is CASSPIRVSNQPQHF. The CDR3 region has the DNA TGTGCCAGCAGTCCGATCAGGGTGAGCAATCAGCCCCAGCATTTT.

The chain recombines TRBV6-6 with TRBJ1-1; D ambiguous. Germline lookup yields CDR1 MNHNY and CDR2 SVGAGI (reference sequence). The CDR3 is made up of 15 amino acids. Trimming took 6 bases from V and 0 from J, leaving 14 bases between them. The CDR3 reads CASSGGESMNTEAFF. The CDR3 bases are TGTGCCAGCAGCGGCGGTGAAAGCATGAACACTGAAGCTTTCTTT.

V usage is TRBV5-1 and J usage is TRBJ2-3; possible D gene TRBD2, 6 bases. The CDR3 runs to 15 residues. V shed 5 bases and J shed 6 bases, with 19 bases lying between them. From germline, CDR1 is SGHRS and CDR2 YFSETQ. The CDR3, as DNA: TGCGCCAGCAGTGGTGGGCGGGGAGGTCCCGATACGCAGTATTTT. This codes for CASSGGRGGPDTQYF.

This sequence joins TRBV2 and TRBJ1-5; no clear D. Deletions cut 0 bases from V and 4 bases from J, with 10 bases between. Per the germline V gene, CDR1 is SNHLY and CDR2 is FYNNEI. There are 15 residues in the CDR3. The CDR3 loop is CASSEAHRGNQPQHF. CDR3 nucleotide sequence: TGTGCCAGCAGTGAAGCGCACCGGGGAAATCAGCCCCAGCATTTT.

The DNA of the CDR3 is TGTGCCAGCACCGACCTTGGAGGGGCCTACGAGCAGTACTTC. As protein: CASTDLGGAYEQYF. This chain links TRBV6-5 with TRBJ2-7, with a weak D call TRBD2 (6 bases). This CDR3 is built from 14 residues. V was pared by 7 bases and J by 2 bases, with 15 bases between. Germline loops: CDR1 MNHEY, CDR2 SVGAGI.

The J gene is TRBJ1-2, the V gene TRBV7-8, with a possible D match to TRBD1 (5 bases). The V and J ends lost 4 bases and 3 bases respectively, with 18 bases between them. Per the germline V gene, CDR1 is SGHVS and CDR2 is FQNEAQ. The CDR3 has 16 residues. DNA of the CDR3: TGTGCCAGCAGCTCCACTACCTCAGGGAACCACTATGGCTACACCTTC. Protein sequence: CASSSTTSGNHYGYTF.